This T cell receptor (beta chain) was recorded in a study of T-cell reconstitution after alpha-beta-depleted transplantation in children. Study-level findings and limits: Hyperexpanded clones declined; after one year, newly produced T cells mostly supplied diversity.

Unique molecular identifiers were incorporated when the TCRbeta library was constructed. TCRdb re-analysed the PCR reads in MiXCR, keeping a single row per CDR3 protein. The table records around 700,000 distinct CDR3 sequences, around 13% of them present only once. This clonotype has only a few counts. Its target is unknown. The V and J ends lost 1 base and 5 bases respectively, with 9 bases between them. The CDR3 length is 13 residues. Germline V lookup: CDR1 DFQATT, CDR2 SNEGSKA (reference sequence). The rearrangement joins TRBV20-1 to TRBJ2-1; D is unclear. The source was PBMCs, collected before TCRalphabeta/CD19-depleted stem cell transplant. This clonotype originated in a girl under 10 years old with congenital amegakaryocytic thrombocytopenia, due to receive a stem cell transplant. The CDR3 sequence: CSARGGWDNEQFF. The CDR3 DNA reads TGCAGTGCTAGAGGTGGCTGGGACAATGAGCAGTTCTTC.